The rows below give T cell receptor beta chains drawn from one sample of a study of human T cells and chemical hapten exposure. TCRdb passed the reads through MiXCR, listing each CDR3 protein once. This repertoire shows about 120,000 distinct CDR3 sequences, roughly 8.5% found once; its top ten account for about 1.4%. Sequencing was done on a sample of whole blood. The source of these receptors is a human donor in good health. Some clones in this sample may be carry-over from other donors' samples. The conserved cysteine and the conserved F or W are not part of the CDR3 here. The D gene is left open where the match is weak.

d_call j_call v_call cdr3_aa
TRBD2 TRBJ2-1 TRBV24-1 ATSDPSGKYNEQF
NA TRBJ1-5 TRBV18 ASSSTEGGNQPQH
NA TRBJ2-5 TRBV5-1 ASSSLEDSKETQY
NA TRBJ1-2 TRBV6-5 ASSYSSTSNYGYT
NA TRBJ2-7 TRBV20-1 SASGGWFDYEQY
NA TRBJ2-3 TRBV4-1 ASSQELAEDTQY
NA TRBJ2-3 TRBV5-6 ASSLKWGLGTADTQY
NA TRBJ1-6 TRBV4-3 ASSLGSLGSPLH
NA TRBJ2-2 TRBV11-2 ASSAGRLNTGELF
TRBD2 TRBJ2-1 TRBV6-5 ASSYSGGGPGNEQF
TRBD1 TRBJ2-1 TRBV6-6 ASRAGTGNNEQF
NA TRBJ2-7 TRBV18 ASSPRGGMGEQY
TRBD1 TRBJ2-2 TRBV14 ASSPGTGTGELF
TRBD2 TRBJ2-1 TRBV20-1 SARGSGNGEQF
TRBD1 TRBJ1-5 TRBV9 ASSAPRDSVGGNQPQH
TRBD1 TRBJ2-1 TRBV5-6 ASNTGGQGNNEQF
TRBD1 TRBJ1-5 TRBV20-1 SARALTGWLVGNQPQH
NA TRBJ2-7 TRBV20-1 SARDYLGDSYEQY
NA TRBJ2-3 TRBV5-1 ASSSQLLTDTQY
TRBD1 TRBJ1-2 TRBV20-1 SARSWGTGEVSGYT
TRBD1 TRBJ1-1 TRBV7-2 ASSLSPTGGTEAF
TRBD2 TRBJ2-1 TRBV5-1 ASSPGLAGEGF
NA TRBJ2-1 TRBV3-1 ASSPYSSSYNEQF
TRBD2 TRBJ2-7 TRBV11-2 ASSPRTSSHEQY
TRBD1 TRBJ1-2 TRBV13 ASSLEQGLPSGYT
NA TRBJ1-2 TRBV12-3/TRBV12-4 ASSFGGYGYT
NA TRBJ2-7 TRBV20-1 SARVRQGGEQY
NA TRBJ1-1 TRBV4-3 ASSQELTGMINTEAF
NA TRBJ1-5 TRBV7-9 ASSLDATGQRYSNQPQH
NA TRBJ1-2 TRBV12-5 ASGLGNYGYT
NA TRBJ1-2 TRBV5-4 ASSLPLSGDYGYT
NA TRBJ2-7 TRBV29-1 SVEVVTYEQY
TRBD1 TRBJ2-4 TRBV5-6 ASSSTRTGLAKNIQY
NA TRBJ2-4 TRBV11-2 ASSLGQGGNIQY
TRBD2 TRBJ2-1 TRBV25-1 ASSEWGGRGDNEQF
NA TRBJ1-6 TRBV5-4 ASSSRGNSPLH